The following is a TCR beta chain sequence with its context. Per sample, approximately 550 nanograms of biopsy DNA were TCRB immunosequenced. Method: immunoSEQ multiplex PCR; TCRdb's copy keeps in-frame clones and lacks some. The sample lists over 14,000 clones; 80% were seen once. In germline, CDR1 is MNHNS, CDR2 SASEGT. The V end lost 7 bases, the J end lost 0 bases, and 16 bases lay between the germline ends. The CDR3 totals 15 residues. This entry belongs to a study of T cell repertoires in ileal Crohn's disease. The TCR originated in an adult with Crohn's disease. The gene calls are TRBV6-1 and TRBJ2-7; maybe TRBD1 (5 bases). Sequencing was performed on ileal tissue. CDR3 nucleotides: TGTGCCAGCACCCCGATTTGGGGCGGCTCCTACGAGCAGTACTTC. Translated: CASTPIWGGSYEQYF.